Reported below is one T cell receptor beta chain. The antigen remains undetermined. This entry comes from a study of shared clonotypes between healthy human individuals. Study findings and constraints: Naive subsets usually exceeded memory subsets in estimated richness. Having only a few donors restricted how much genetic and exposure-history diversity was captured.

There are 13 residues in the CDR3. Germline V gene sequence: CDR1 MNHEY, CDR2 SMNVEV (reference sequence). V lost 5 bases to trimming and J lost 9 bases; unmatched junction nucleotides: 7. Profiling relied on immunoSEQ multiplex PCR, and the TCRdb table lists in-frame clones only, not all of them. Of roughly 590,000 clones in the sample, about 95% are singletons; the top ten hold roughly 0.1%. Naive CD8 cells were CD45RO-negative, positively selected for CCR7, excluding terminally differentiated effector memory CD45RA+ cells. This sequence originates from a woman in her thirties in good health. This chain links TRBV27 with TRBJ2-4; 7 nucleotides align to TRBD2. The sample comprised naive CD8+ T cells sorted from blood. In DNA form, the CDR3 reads TGTGCCAGCAGTACGGGGAGGGGTAGCATTCAGTACTTC. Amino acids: CASSTGRGSIQYF.